This T cell receptor beta chain appears in the sequencing data of a study of blood T cells in healthy people across ages. The donors, all healthy, were Caucasians living in Russia, aged roughly 6 to 100. Each sample had at least 6.5 million PBMCs isolated. V gave up 4 bases and J gave up 4 bases; unmatched junction bases: 10. The germline V gene encodes CDR1 SGDLS and CDR2 YYNGEE. The CDR3 is 15 residues long. Study-level results: The long-lived group displayed more naive CD4+ cells, plus higher diversity, than the aged donors did.

A sample-barcoded 5' primer and a J-beta primer mix were used in a second PCR of about 7 to 11 cycles. Paired-end reads containing CDR3 totaled no fewer than 2.5 million for each sample. One entry per CDR3 protein, called by TCRdb with MiXCR from the 5' RACE reads. The sample has some 880,000 distinct CDR3 sequences, roughly 34% seen once. There are a few counts of this clonotype. Its antigen is undetermined. This sequence was found in a young man in good health. The specimen was blood. This chain connects TRBV9 to TRBJ1-2; 7 bases are a match to TRBD1. CDR3 loop: CASSRRDSHSYGYTF. CDR3 sequence (DNA): TGTGCCAGCAGCAGAAGGGACAGCCATTCCTATGGCTACACCTTC.